A selection of T cell receptor beta chains follows, all from one sample in a study of cytomegalovirus exposure and HLA in healthy donors. TCRdb's copy holds only in-frame clones and misses some; the assay was immunoSEQ multiplex PCR. The table records 120,000 to 150,000 clones, approximately 80% of them present only once. Specimen: PBMCs. These receptors came from a man in his forties in good health and CMV-seropositive. Both conserved end residues are part of each CDR3. A D gene is named only where the DNA matches it firmly. Clone size is shown for a subset of rows, as once, few, many or a class of expanded clone.

v_gene: TRBV27
abundance: -
j_gene: TRBJ2-1
d_gene: TRBD2
CDR3nt: TGTGCCAGCAGTTCAAAGACTAGCGGAGCCTACAATGAGCAGTTCTTC
CDR3aa: CASSSKTSGAYNEQFF

v_gene: TRBV27
abundance: few
j_gene: TRBJ1-2
d_gene: -
CDR3nt: TGTGCCAGCAGTTTGAATTTGGACTCCTCTGGCTACACCTTC
CDR3aa: CASSLNLDSSGYTF

v_gene: TRBV7-2
abundance: -
j_gene: TRBJ2-4
d_gene: TRBD2
CDR3nt: TGTGCCAGCAGCTTAGCTAGCGGGAGAGGGAGGGAAAACATTCAGTACTTC
CDR3aa: CASSLASGRGRENIQYF

v_gene: TRBV5-6
abundance: once
j_gene: TRBJ1-6
d_gene: -
CDR3nt: TGTGCCAGCAGCTCCGGGGTCGGGGGTTCACCCCTCCACTTT
CDR3aa: CASSSGVGGSPLHF

v_gene: TRBV7-8
abundance: -
j_gene: TRBJ2-3
d_gene: -
CDR3nt: TGTGCCAGCAGCTTCCTTTATGGGCGGGACAGCAGCACAGATACGCAGTATTTT
CDR3aa: CASSFLYGRDSSTDTQYF

v_gene: TRBV28
abundance: -
j_gene: TRBJ2-5
d_gene: -
CDR3nt: TGTGCCAGCAGTCTCGGGATATCGGCGGTAACACAAGAGACCCAGTACTTC
CDR3aa: CASSLGISAVTQETQYF

v_gene: TRBV6-5
abundance: -
j_gene: TRBJ1-2
d_gene: -
CDR3nt: TGTGCCAGCATTGGACACAAATCCGGCTACACCTTC
CDR3aa: CASIGHKSGYTF

v_gene: TRBV5-5
abundance: few
j_gene: TRBJ2-7
d_gene: -
CDR3nt: TGTGCCAGCAGCTTGGTAGCGGAATCCTACGAGCAGTACTTC
CDR3aa: CASSLVAESYEQYF

v_gene: TRBV6-5
abundance: few
j_gene: TRBJ2-1
d_gene: -
CDR3nt: TGTGCCAGCAGCTCCCCAGGTTGGAAGAATGAGCAGTTCTTC
CDR3aa: CASSSPGWKNEQFF

v_gene: TRBV4-1
abundance: few
j_gene: TRBJ2-1
d_gene: -
CDR3nt: TGCGCCAGCAGCCAAGTATTAGCGGCTATCTACAATGAGCAGTTCTTC
CDR3aa: CASSQVLAAIYNEQFF

v_gene: TRBV28
abundance: -
j_gene: TRBJ2-7
d_gene: -
CDR3nt: TGTGCCAGCAGTCCTAGCGTATACGAGCAGTACTTC
CDR3aa: CASSPSVYEQYF

v_gene: TRBV7-8
abundance: -
j_gene: TRBJ1-2
d_gene: TRBD1
CDR3nt: TGTGCCAGCAGCTCAACGGGACAGAGCAACTATGGCTACACCTTC
CDR3aa: CASSSTGQSNYGYTF

v_gene: TRBV27
abundance: -
j_gene: TRBJ2-1
d_gene: -
CDR3nt: TGTGCCAGCAGTTCCTCAAAACGACACACCTACAATGAGCAGTTCTTC
CDR3aa: CASSSSKRHTYNEQFF

v_gene: TRBV7-9
abundance: few
j_gene: TRBJ1-5
d_gene: -
CDR3nt: TGTGCCAGCAGCTTAGGACAGCAAAATCAGCCCCAGCATTTT
CDR3aa: CASSLGQQNQPQHF

v_gene: TRBV30
abundance: -
j_gene: TRBJ1-1
d_gene: -
CDR3nt: TGTGCCTGGAGTGCGCGTGGGTCTCGGGACACTGAAGCTTTCTTT
CDR3aa: CAWSARGSRDTEAFF

v_gene: TRBV30
abundance: -
j_gene: TRBJ1-1
d_gene: -
CDR3nt: TGTGCCGTCCAGGGCGCACACACTGAAGCTTTCTTT
CDR3aa: CAVQGAHTEAFF

v_gene: TRBV18
abundance: -
j_gene: TRBJ1-2
d_gene: -
CDR3nt: TGTGCCAGCTCACTCGACAGGATTAACTATGGCTACACCTTC
CDR3aa: CASSLDRINYGYTF

v_gene: TRBV5-1
abundance: -
j_gene: TRBJ1-1
d_gene: TRBD1
CDR3nt: TGCGCCAGCAGCTTGGAGGGGACAGGGGGGAGTCGAGCTTTCTTT
CDR3aa: CASSLEGTGGSRAFF

v_gene: TRBV4-2
abundance: -
j_gene: TRBJ2-3
d_gene: TRBD2
CDR3nt: TGTGCCAGCAGCCCCTGGGGATTGGCTAGCGGGATAGGGACAGATACGCAGTATTTT
CDR3aa: CASSPWGLASGIGTDTQYF

v_gene: TRBV10-3
abundance: -
j_gene: TRBJ2-2
d_gene: -
CDR3nt: TGTGCCATCAGGGTTACTAGTCACACCGGGGAGCTGTTTTTT
CDR3aa: CAIRVTSHTGELFF

v_gene: TRBV4-3
abundance: -
j_gene: TRBJ2-7
d_gene: -
CDR3nt: TGCGCCAGCAGCCAAGGGTGGGGGCGCGAGCAGTACTTC
CDR3aa: CASSQGWGREQYF

v_gene: TRBV28
abundance: -
j_gene: TRBJ1-4
d_gene: TRBD1
CDR3nt: TGTGCCAGCAGCTGGACAGGGTTGGAGGAAAAACTGTTTTTT
CDR3aa: CASSWTGLEEKLFF

v_gene: TRBV27
abundance: -
j_gene: TRBJ1-4
d_gene: -
CDR3nt: TGTGCCAGCGCAGGGTTGGCTAATGAAAAACTGTTTTTT
CDR3aa: CASAGLANEKLFF

v_gene: TRBV6-5
abundance: once
j_gene: TRBJ2-7
d_gene: TRBD2
CDR3nt: TGTGCCAGCAGTCTCGGGACTACCCCCCCCTACGAGCAGTACTTC
CDR3aa: CASSLGTTPPYEQYF

v_gene: TRBV2
abundance: few
j_gene: TRBJ2-1
d_gene: TRBD2
CDR3nt: TGTGCCAGCAGACTAGAAGCGGGAGGGCCCTACAATGAGCAGTTCTTC
CDR3aa: CASRLEAGGPYNEQFF

v_gene: TRBV9
abundance: -
j_gene: TRBJ1-3
d_gene: -
CDR3nt: TGTGCCAGCAGCGTAGCTACGGCGGGCCCCGGAAACACCATATATTTT
CDR3aa: CASSVATAGPGNTIYF

v_gene: TRBV7-9
abundance: -
j_gene: TRBJ2-4
d_gene: -
CDR3nt: TGTGCCAGCAGCTCCTCCGGGAGTCCTACCGTTCAGTACTTC
CDR3aa: CASSSSGSPTVQYF

v_gene: TRBV4-1
abundance: once
j_gene: TRBJ2-7
d_gene: -
CDR3nt: TGCGCCAGCAGCCCGAGTGAGGGAACCTACTACGAGCAGTACTTC
CDR3aa: CASSPSEGTYYEQYF

v_gene: TRBV10-3
abundance: -
j_gene: TRBJ2-3
d_gene: -
CDR3nt: TGTGCCATCAGTGACTCCAGGCAGAAAGGCACAGATACGCAGTATTTT
CDR3aa: CAISDSRQKGTDTQYF

v_gene: TRBV2
abundance: -
j_gene: TRBJ2-2
d_gene: -
CDR3nt: TGTGCCAGCAGTGATTCTAGGCAGGGTGCCACCGGGGAGCTGTTTTTT
CDR3aa: CASSDSRQGATGELFF

v_gene: TRBV6-1
abundance: -
j_gene: TRBJ2-5
d_gene: -
CDR3nt: TGTGCCAGCAGCCCGATTGCGCAAGAGACCCAGTACTTC
CDR3aa: CASSPIAQETQYF

v_gene: TRBV5-1
abundance: -
j_gene: TRBJ2-7
d_gene: -
CDR3nt: TGCGCCAGCAGCTTGGTGGGCAGCTCCTACGAGCAGTACTTC
CDR3aa: CASSLVGSSYEQYF

v_gene: TRBV5-6
abundance: -
j_gene: TRBJ2-7
d_gene: -
CDR3nt: TGTGCCAGCAGCCGGTTTGCGTCCTACGAGCAGTACTTC
CDR3aa: CASSRFASYEQYF

v_gene: TRBV6-1
abundance: -
j_gene: TRBJ1-5
d_gene: -
CDR3nt: TGTGCCAGCAGTGAAGTAGCATATAGCAATCAGCCCCAGCATTTT
CDR3aa: CASSEVAYSNQPQHF

v_gene: TRBV15
abundance: -
j_gene: TRBJ1-4
d_gene: -
CDR3nt: TGTGCCACCAGCAGAACTCCAGGGGATGAAAAACTGTTTTTT
CDR3aa: CATSRTPGDEKLFF

v_gene: TRBV5-5
abundance: few
j_gene: TRBJ2-7
d_gene: TRBD1
CDR3nt: TGTGCCAGCTTTCCGGGACAGGGTATTTCCGAGCAGTACTTC
CDR3aa: CASFPGQGISEQYF

v_gene: TRBV7-9
abundance: -
j_gene: TRBJ1-3
d_gene: -
CDR3nt: TGTGCCAGCAGCCCCCGACAGACCAGCTCTGGAAACACCATATATTTT
CDR3aa: CASSPRQTSSGNTIYF

v_gene: TRBV28
abundance: -
j_gene: TRBJ1-1
d_gene: -
CDR3nt: TGTGCCAGCACCCTATCCTCAGGGCACACTGAAGCTTTCTTT
CDR3aa: CASTLSSGHTEAFF

v_gene: TRBV2
abundance: -
j_gene: TRBJ1-1
d_gene: TRBD1
CDR3nt: TGTGCCAGCAGGCAGGGGGCGAGAACTGAAGCTTTCTTT
CDR3aa: CASRQGARTEAFF

v_gene: TRBV5-1
abundance: -
j_gene: TRBJ1-4
d_gene: TRBD1
CDR3nt: TGCGCCAGCAGCTTTGGGTCAGGGGGTGTTGAAAAACTGTTTTTT
CDR3aa: CASSFGSGGVEKLFF

v_gene: TRBV19
abundance: -
j_gene: TRBJ1-1
d_gene: TRBD1
CDR3nt: TGTGCCAGTAGTATTTCGGGACAGGGGAACACTGAAGCTTTCTTT
CDR3aa: CASSISGQGNTEAFF

v_gene: TRBV28
abundance: once
j_gene: TRBJ1-2
d_gene: -
CDR3nt: TGTGCCAGCAGAGTTGACAGAAACTATGGCTACACCTTC
CDR3aa: CASRVDRNYGYTF

v_gene: TRBV10-1
abundance: -
j_gene: TRBJ2-1
d_gene: TRBD2
CDR3nt: TGCGCCAGCAGGGGTAGCGGGAGGGGTGAGCAGTTCTTC
CDR3aa: CASRGSGRGEQFF

v_gene: TRBV11-3
abundance: -
j_gene: TRBJ1-6
d_gene: -
CDR3nt: TGTGCCAGCAGCTTAGCGCCGGGTTCACCCCTCCACTTT
CDR3aa: CASSLAPGSPLHF

v_gene: TRBV9
abundance: -
j_gene: TRBJ2-5
d_gene: -
CDR3nt: TGTGCCAGCAGCGTGAGCCCTAGCGAGGAGACCCAGTACTTC
CDR3aa: CASSVSPSEETQYF

v_gene: TRBV5-4
abundance: few
j_gene: TRBJ1-4
d_gene: -
CDR3nt: TGTGCCAGCAGCTTTGCGCAGGGCTCAACTAATGAAAAACTGTTTTTT
CDR3aa: CASSFAQGSTNEKLFF

v_gene: TRBV4-1
abundance: -
j_gene: TRBJ1-5
d_gene: -
CDR3nt: TGCGCCAGCAGCCAAGAGAGGCCTATAGAGGGTCAGCCCCAGCATTTT
CDR3aa: CASSQERPIEGQPQHF